This TCR beta chain appears in the sequencing data of a study of glioma-infiltrating T cells after dendritic cell vaccination. Whole-study findings and limits: Estimated pretreatment TIL content predicted outcome after dendritic cell vaccination.

The CDR3 sequence is 16 residues long. Trimming took off 6 bases at V and 4 bases at J, with 21 bases between the two ends. Germline values: CDR1 LNHDA, CDR2 SQIVND (reference sequence). Here immunoSEQ multiplex PCR was the method, and the copy in TCRdb shows in-frame clones only, minus some. This sample yields 100,000 or so clones, of which over 80% are seen a single time; 5.4% belongs to the top ten. The time point is: after dendritic cell vaccination, including at tumor progression/relapse. To note about this clone: The target antigen is unknown.

Sequenced material: blood, taken after dendritic cell vaccination. This chain links TRBV19 with TRBJ1-2; perhaps TRBD1 as D (5 bases). The clonotype comes from a human donor with glioblastoma. The CDR3 here is CASSNAVRDPSYGYTF. The CDR3 DNA sequence: TGTGCCAGTAGCAACGCTGTCAGGGATCCTTCCTATGGCTACACCTTC.